This TCR beta chain emerged from a study of shared clonotypes between healthy human individuals. Turning to the study itself: Each donor contributed plates that comprised three CD4 naive, three CD4 memory, two CD8 naive and one CD8 memory. Study results and caveats: Estimated richness values were generally larger in naive subsets than in memory subsets. Rarefaction revealed incomplete sorted-subset sequencing despite large depth. With four donors compared, approximately 5% of naive CD4 clonotypes were shared.

To note about this clone: Its antigen is still unknown. This same CDR3 is encoded by further DNA sequences in the sample.

This table comes from immunoSEQ multiplex PCR, and its TCRdb copy is limited to in-frame clones, with some not included. Of approximately 2.4 million clones listed, around 95% were seen once; the top ten hold less than 0.15%. Germline lookup yields CDR1 SEHNR and CDR2 FQNEAQ (reference sequence). The V and J ends lost 3 bases and 0 bases respectively, with 8 bases between them. CDR3 length: 15 residues. The gene calls are TRBV7-9 and TRBJ1-4; D is unresolved. Source material: naive CD4+ T cells sorted from blood. Subset noted: CD45RA+ positively selected. The receptor's source is a man in his late teens or twenties in good health. The CDR3 sequence: CASSLRTATNEKLFF. CDR3 coding DNA: TGTGCCAGCAGCTTGCGGACTGCAACTAATGAAAAACTGTTTTTT.